This is a list of T cell receptor beta chains from one sample in a study of neoadjuvant anti-PD-1 for oral cavity cancer. Profiled with immunoSEQ multiplex PCR; TCRdb holds only in-frame clones, not every one. This table holds approximately 23,000 clones, 45% found once. The specimen was tumor tissue, collected after nivolumab (anti-PD-1) treatment. All receptors come from a person aged 40-85 years with oral cavity squamous cell carcinoma. CDR3s include the opening cysteine and the closing phenylalanine or tryptophan. Fields, in order: V gene, D gene, J gene, clone size, CDR3 protein, CDR3 DNA. A D gene is named only where the DNA matches it firmly. Not every row has a clone size; where given, it reads once, few, many or a size class.

TRBV5-4	-	TRBJ2-7	few	CASSLGLGTGWHEQYF	TGTGCCAGCAGCTTGGGATTGGGAACAGGCTGGCACGAGCAGTACTTC
TRBV14	-	TRBJ1-6	-	CASSQEVVGSPLHF	TGTGCCAGCAGCCAAGAAGTCGTGGGGTCACCCCTCCACTTT
TRBV6-5	-	TRBJ1-3	-	CASSSMISGNTIYF	TGTGCCAGCAGTTCTATGATCTCTGGAAACACCATATATTTT
TRBV30	TRBD1	TRBJ1-5	-	CAWSVQDREDQPQHF	TGTGCCTGGAGTGTACAGGACAGGGAAGATCAGCCCCAGCATTTT
TRBV25-1	-	TRBJ1-2	-	CASSEYRDGYGYTF	TGTGCCAGCAGTGAGTACAGGGACGGGTATGGCTACACCTTC
TRBV18	TRBD1	TRBJ2-2	few	CASSRDRDGTGELFF	TGTGCCAGCTCACGGGACAGGGATGGCACCGGGGAGCTGTTTTTT
TRBV10-1	-	TRBJ2-3	-	CASSERLPDTQYF	TGCGCCAGCAGTGAACGGTTGCCTGATACGCAGTATTTT
TRBV7-3	-	TRBJ2-1	-	CASSLKSDNNEQFF	TGTGCCAGCAGCTTAAAGTCCGATAACAATGAGCAGTTCTTC
TRBV7-8	-	TRBJ1-5	once	CASSSTGPYSNQPQHF	TGTGCCAGCAGCTCAACAGGGCCGTATAGCAATCAGCCCCAGCATTTT
TRBV2	-	TRBJ1-4	-	CASSWFATNEKLFF	TGTGCCAGCAGTTGGTTTGCAACTAATGAAAAACTGTTTTTT
TRBV10-3	TRBD1	TRBJ2-1	few	CAISEGTGGIDEQFF	TGTGCCATCAGTGAGGGGACAGGGGGTATAGATGAGCAGTTCTTC
TRBV29-1	-	TRBJ2-3	-	CSVASVSSTDTQYF	TGCAGCGTTGCAAGCGTCTCTAGCACAGATACGCAGTATTTT
TRBV7-6	-	TRBJ2-7	-	CASSRAGGEQYF	TGTGCCAGCAGCCGCGCGGGCGGCGAGCAGTACTTC
TRBV19	-	TRBJ1-4	-	CASSPRGSSGEKLFF	TGTGCCAGTAGTCCTAGGGGGAGTTCAGGAGAAAAACTGTTTTTT
TRBV5-4	-	TRBJ2-2	few	CASSPGLNTGELFF	TGTGCCTCAAGCCCGGGCTTGAACACCGGGGAGCTGTTTTTT
TRBV30	-	TRBJ2-7	-	CAWSGRSEQYF	TGTGCCTGGAGTGGGCGTAGCGAGCAGTACTTC
TRBV28	-	TRBJ1-6	few	CASRGDWANSPLHF	TGTGCCAGCAGGGGGGACTGGGCGAATTCACCCCTCCACTTT
TRBV6-5	TRBD2	TRBJ2-7	few	CASAPGGGVNEQYF	TGTGCCAGCGCTCCGGGAGGGGGGGTCAACGAGCAGTACTTC
TRBV28	TRBD2	TRBJ2-7	-	CASTGRDVYEQYF	TGTGCCAGCACGGGGAGGGATGTTTACGAGCAGTACTTC
TRBV30	-	TRBJ1-3	once	CAWSVGPADSGNTIYF	TGTGCCTGGAGTGTGGGTCCGGCTGACTCTGGAAACACCATATATTTT
TRBV5-6	TRBD1	TRBJ1-2	-	CASSSRTGAPAGGYTF	TGTGCCAGCAGCTCCCGGACAGGTGCTCCGGCAGGAGGCTACACCTTC
TRBV7-8	TRBD2	TRBJ2-2	once	CASSLKRGGGASYTGELFF	TGTGCCAGCAGCTTAAAGCGCGGCGGGGGGGCTTCTTACACCGGGGAGCTGTTTTTT
TRBV7-2	TRBD1	TRBJ1-4	few	CASSRGLGNEKLFF	TGTGCCAGCAGCAGGGGGCTTGGTAATGAAAAACTGTTTTTT
TRBV4-1	TRBD1	TRBJ1-6	-	CASSQARTGAENSPLHF	TGCGCCAGCAGCCAGGCAAGGACAGGGGCGGAAAATTCACCCCTCCACTTT
TRBV6-1	-	TRBJ1-5	-	CASSGGVGGPQHF	TGTGCCAGCAGTGGGGGGGTTGGGGGGCCCCAGCATTTT
TRBV6-5	-	TRBJ2-7	-	CASSYKIGGEQYF	TGTGCCAGCAGTTACAAAATCGGGGGCGAGCAGTACTTC
TRBV18	-	TRBJ2-2	few	CASSPSNLNTGELFF	TGTGCCAGCTCACCTTCTAACCTTAACACCGGGGAGCTGTTTTTT
TRBV11-2	TRBD2	TRBJ2-1	-	CASSLRGGAGYNEQFF	TGTGCCAGCAGCTTACGCGGGGGGGCCGGGTACAATGAGCAGTTCTTC
TRBV2	-	TRBJ1-1	medium-sized	CASSDRTEAFF	TGTGCCAGCAGTGACCGAACTGAAGCTTTCTTT
TRBV7-2	TRBD2	TRBJ2-1	many	CASSFTSGAPGSYNEQFF	TGTGCCAGCAGCTTCACTAGCGGGGCCCCAGGCTCCTACAATGAGCAGTTCTTC
TRBV5-1	-	TRBJ1-5	-	CASSLGGIGQPQHF	TGCGCCAGCAGCTTGGGGGGTATCGGTCAGCCCCAGCATTTT
TRBV6-5	TRBD1	TRBJ2-4	few	CASATQGVQYF	TGTGCCAGCGCGACACAGGGGGTTCAGTACTTC
TRBV4-3	TRBD1	TRBJ1-6	-	CASSQDNAGGGINSPLHF	TGCGCCAGCAGCCAAGATAACGCAGGGGGCGGCATTAATTCACCCCTCCACTTT
TRBV7-9	-	TRBJ2-1	few	CASSSIRAYNEQFF	TGTGCCAGCAGCTCCATCAGGGCCTACAATGAGCAGTTCTTC
TRBV7-2	-	TRBJ1-1	-	CASSLGQLNTEAFF	TGTGCCAGCAGCTTAGGGCAGCTGAACACTGAAGCTTTCTTT
TRBV18	-	TRBJ1-1	few	CASSPVSMNTEAFF	TGTGCCAGCTCACCTGTGAGTATGAACACTGAAGCTTTCTTT
TRBV29-1	-	TRBJ2-4	-	CSVELVTKNIQYF	TGCAGCGTTGAGTTGGTAACCAAAAACATTCAGTACTTC
TRBV5-1	TRBD1	TRBJ1-2	-	CASSPGQGGLVYGYTF	TGCGCCAGCAGCCCAGGACAGGGAGGATTGGTCTATGGCTACACCTTC
TRBV5-8	-	TRBJ2-1	-	CASSFRTGYNEQFF	TGTGCCAGCAGCTTCCGTACAGGGTACAATGAGCAGTTCTTC
TRBV6-5	TRBD1	TRBJ2-7	-	CASSYSPGRGSYEQYF	TGTGCCAGCAGTTACTCTCCCGGCAGGGGGTCCTACGAGCAGTACTTC
TRBV7-2	TRBD1	TRBJ2-1	few	CASSRPGQGAYEQFF	TGTGCCAGCAGCCGCCCAGGACAGGGGGCCTATGAGCAGTTCTTC
TRBV7-2	-	TRBJ1-6	few	CASSLVGVSSPLHF	TGTGCCAGCAGCTTGGTTGGGGTATCTTCACCCCTCCACTTT
TRBV19	-	TRBJ1-1	-	CASSIDTYYTEAFF	TGTGCCAGTAGTATTGACACTTACTACACTGAAGCTTTCTTT